These 5 T cell receptor beta chains share one sample of origin, sequenced in a study of T cells expressing NK-cell markers. Following a re-call of the 5' RACE reads, TCRdb has one entry per CDR3 protein and lacks DNA. The sample has roughly 390,000 distinct CDR3 sequences, and its top ten clones hold roughly 5.4%. The sequenced material came from blood T cells: a sorted CD56 or NKG2C T cell subset, CD4+ or CD8+ T cells, or bulk PBMC T cells (not recorded which). The receptors were sampled from a man aged 18 to 69 in good health.

The J gene is TRBJ1-1, the V gene TRBV5-1; absent DNA, TCRdb's TRBD1 call cannot be checked. The CDR3 runs to 14 residues. Per germline, CDR1 SGHRS and CDR2 YFSETQ. CDR3 region: CASSFGTGSTEAFF.

The genes are TRBV23-1 and TRBJ1-2; no DNA is available, so the TRBD1 call from TCRdb remains unchecked. TRBV23-1 is an ORF for which the function is uncertain. The CDR3 has 18 residues. The CDR3 spells CASSQTSRDSVSPYGYTF.

This chain links TRBV20-1 with TRBJ2-6; TCRdb gives TRBD1 as the D gene, but with no DNA this cannot be confirmed. There are 19 residues in the CDR3. Germline CDR1 and CDR2: DFQATT and SNEGSKA (reference sequence). This CDR3 reads CSARGGLGAGASGANVLTF.

The chain's CDR3 is CASSQDGGDSTYNEQFF. The chain employs TRBV4-2 and TRBJ2-1. The CDR3 is 17 residues long. The germline V gene has CDR1 LGHNA and CDR2 YNFKEQ.

The rearrangement links TRBV2 to TRBJ2-5; TCRdb lists TRBD1, though no DNA is available to test this call. CDR1 is SNHLY, CDR2 FYNNEI, per germline. The CDR3 covers 14 residues. CDR3 protein: CASRNTGTTETQYF. Looking up the rest from reference TRBV2 and TRBJ2-5 gives the full variable domain: EPEVTQTPSHQVTQMGQEVILRCVPISNHLYFYWYRQILGQKVEFLVSFYNNEISEKSEIFDDQFSVERPDGSNFTLKIRSTKLEDSAMYFCASRNTGTTETQYFGPGTRLLVL.